This T cell receptor beta chain is drawn from a study of beta chain features in type 1 diabetes. Regarding the study as a whole: At VDJ recombination sites, type 1 diabetes patients had fewer insertions and more deleted nucleotides. Patients' naive, central memory and regulatory TCRB repertoires appeared more alike than those of healthy donors. Shortening that was moderate but significant affected the TCRB CDR3s of Type 1 diabetes patients in all four CD4+ subsets.

Sorting gave populations that all exceeded 98% purity. This clone has a handful of counts. Its matching antigen is unknown. The ends lost 0 bases at V and 6 bases at J; junction bases unmatched: 8. Germline V gene data show CDR1 as SGHVS and CDR2 as FQNEAQ. This CDR3 is 17 amino acids long. Investigators reverse transcribed all isolated RNA, so they sequenced expressed TCRB transcripts. Profiled with immunoSEQ multiplex PCR; TCRdb holds only in-frame clones, not every one. The sample has 350,000 to 450,000 clones, around an eighth seen once. Sequenced material: naive CD4+ T cells from blood. The rearrangement links TRBV7-8 to TRBJ2-2; 9 bases map to TRBD2. The TCR originated in a woman between 18 and 29 years old with type 1 diabetes. The CDR3 sequence: CASSLAAGGRASGELFF. For the CDR3, the DNA is TGTGCCAGCAGCTTAGCGGCGGGCGGGAGGGCCTCCGGGGAGCTGTTTTTT. Full variable domain (rest looked up from reference TRBV7-8 and TRBJ2-2): GAGVSQSPRYKVAKRGQDVALRCDPISGHVSLFWYQQALGQGPEFLTYFQNEAQLDKSGLPSDRFFAERPEGSVSTLKIQRTQQEDSAVYLCASSLAAGGRASGELFFGEGSRLTVL.